By its share, the clone carrying this T cell receptor (beta chain) is medium-sized. Its specificity is not known. The data were taken from a study of spatial heterogeneity in lung cancer. Findings and limits, study-wide: The study found that expanded intratumoral alpha and beta TCR counts tracked tumor mutation counts.

Each TCR cDNA molecule carried a unique molecular identifier. In TCRdb, the 5' RACE reads were re-called with MiXCR into one record per CDR3 protein. The sample lists roughly 2,300 distinct CDR3 sequences; about two fifths were seen once. CDR1 is SQVTM and CDR2 is ANQGSEA in the germline V gene. V was pared by 7 bases and J by 3 bases, with 7 bases of the junction left unmatched. The CDR3 consists of 13 residues. Indicated time point: sample taken at primary tumor resection. Donation came from some 73 patients with untreated early-stage non-small cell lung cancer. The starting material was lung tumor tissue, obtained at surgery. This clonotype was obtained from a male donor with early-stage non-small cell lung cancer. The chain joins TRBV29-1 to TRBJ2-7, with TRBD1 matching 9 bases. The CDR3 spells CSALRQGGYEQYF. CDR3 DNA sequence: TGCAGCGCCCTTCGACAGGGGGGCTACGAGCAGTACTTC.